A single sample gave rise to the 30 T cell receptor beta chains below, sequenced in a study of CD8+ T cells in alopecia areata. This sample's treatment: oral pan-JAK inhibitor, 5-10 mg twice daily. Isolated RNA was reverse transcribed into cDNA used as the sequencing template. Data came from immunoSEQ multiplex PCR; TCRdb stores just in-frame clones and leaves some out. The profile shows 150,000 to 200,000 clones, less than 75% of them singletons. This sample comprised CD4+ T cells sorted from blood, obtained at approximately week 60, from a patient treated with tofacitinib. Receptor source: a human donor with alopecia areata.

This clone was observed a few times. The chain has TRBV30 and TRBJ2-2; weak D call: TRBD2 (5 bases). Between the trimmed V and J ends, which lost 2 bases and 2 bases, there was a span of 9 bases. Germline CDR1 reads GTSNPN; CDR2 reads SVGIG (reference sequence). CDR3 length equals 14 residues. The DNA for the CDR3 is TGTGCCTGGAGTCGCGGGCCCAACACCGGGGAGCTGTTTTTT. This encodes CAWSRGPNTGELFF.

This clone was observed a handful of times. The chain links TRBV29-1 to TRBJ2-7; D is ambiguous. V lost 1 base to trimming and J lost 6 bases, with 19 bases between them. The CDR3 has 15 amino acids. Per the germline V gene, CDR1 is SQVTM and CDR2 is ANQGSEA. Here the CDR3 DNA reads TGCAGCGTTGAAGTGACCTCGGGCCCCTTCGGCGAGCAGTACTTC. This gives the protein CSVEVTSGPFGEQYF.

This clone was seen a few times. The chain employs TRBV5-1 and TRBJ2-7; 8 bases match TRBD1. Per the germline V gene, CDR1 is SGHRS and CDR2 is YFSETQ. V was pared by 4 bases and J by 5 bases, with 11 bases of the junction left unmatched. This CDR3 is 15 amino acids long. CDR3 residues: CASSLVGQGAHEQYF. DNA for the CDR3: TGCGCCAGCAGCCTGGTGGGGCAGGGGGCCCACGAGCAGTACTTC. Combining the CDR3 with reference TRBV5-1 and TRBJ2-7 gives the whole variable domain KAGVTQTPRYLIKTRGQQVTLSCSPISGHRSVSWYQQTPGQGLQFLFEYFSETQRNKGNFPGRFSGRQFSNSRSEMNVSTLELGDSALYLCASSLVGQGAHEQYFGPGTRLTVT.

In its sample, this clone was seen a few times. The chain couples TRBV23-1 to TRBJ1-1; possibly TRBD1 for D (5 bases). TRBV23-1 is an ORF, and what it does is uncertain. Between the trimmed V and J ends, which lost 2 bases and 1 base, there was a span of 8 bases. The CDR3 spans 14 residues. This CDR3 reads CASSQRDWNTEAFF. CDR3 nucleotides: TGCGCCAGCAGTCAACGGGACTGGAACACTGAAGCTTTCTTT.

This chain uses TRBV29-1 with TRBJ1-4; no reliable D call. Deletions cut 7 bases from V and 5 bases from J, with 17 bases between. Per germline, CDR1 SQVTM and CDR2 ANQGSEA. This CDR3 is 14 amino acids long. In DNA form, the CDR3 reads TGCAGCGCTTGGGCCTCCGATGGAAATGAAAAACTGTTTTTT. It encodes CSAWASDGNEKLFF.

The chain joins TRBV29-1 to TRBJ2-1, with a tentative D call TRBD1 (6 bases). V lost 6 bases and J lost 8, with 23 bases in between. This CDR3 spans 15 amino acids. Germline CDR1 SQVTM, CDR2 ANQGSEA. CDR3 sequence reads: CSVGIRGTLIDEQFF. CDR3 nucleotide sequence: TGCAGCGTCGGGATAAGGGGGACCCTTATCGATGAGCAGTTCTTC.

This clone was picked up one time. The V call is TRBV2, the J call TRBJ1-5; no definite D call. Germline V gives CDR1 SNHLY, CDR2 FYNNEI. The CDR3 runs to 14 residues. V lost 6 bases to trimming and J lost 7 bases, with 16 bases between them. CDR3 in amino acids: CASSLGQVGQPQHF. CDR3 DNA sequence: TGTGCCAGCAGCCTTGGGCAGGTCGGGCAGCCCCAGCATTTT.

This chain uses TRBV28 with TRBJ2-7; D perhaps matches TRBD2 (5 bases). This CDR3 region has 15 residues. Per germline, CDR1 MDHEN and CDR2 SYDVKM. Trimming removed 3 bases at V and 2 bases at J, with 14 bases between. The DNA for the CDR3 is TGTGCCAGCAGTTTTGGAGGCAGCTTAACCTACGAGCAGTACTTC. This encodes CASSFGGSLTYEQYF.

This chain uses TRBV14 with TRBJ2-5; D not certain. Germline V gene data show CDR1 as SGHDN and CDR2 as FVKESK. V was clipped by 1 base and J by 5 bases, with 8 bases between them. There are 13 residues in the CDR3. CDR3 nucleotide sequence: TGTGCCAGCAGCCAAGTTGTTACGGAGACCCAGTACTTC. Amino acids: CASSQVVTETQYF.

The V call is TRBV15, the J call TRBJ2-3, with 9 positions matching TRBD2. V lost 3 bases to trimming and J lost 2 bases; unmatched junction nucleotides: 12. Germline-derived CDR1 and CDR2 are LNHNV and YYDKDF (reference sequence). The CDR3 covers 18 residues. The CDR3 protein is CATSSSLAGTTLTDTQYF. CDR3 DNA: TGTGCCACCAGCAGTTCGCTAGCGGGGACCACGCTCACAGATACGCAGTATTTT. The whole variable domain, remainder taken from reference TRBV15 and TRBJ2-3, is DAMVIQNPRYQVTQFGKPVTLSCSQTLNHNVMYWYQQKSSQAPKLLFHYYDKDFNNEADTPDNFQSRRPNTSFCFLDIRSPGLGDTAMYLCATSSSLAGTTLTDTQYFGPGTRLTVL.

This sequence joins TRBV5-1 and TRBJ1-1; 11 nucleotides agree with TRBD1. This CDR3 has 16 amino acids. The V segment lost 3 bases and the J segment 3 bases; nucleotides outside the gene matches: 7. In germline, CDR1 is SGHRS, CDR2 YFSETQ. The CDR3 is CASSWGQGVTDTEAFF. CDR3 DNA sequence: TGCGCCAGCAGCTGGGGACAGGGGGTGACGGACACTGAAGCTTTCTTT.

The CDR3 loop is CSVSHGPDEQFF. CDR3 in DNA: TGCAGCGTCTCCCACGGTCCTGATGAGCAGTTCTTC. The rearrangement links TRBV29-1 to TRBJ2-1; D is undetermined. V was pared by 6 bases and J by 8 bases, with 14 bases between. The CDR3 extends over 12 amino acids. Per the germline V gene, CDR1 is SQVTM and CDR2 is ANQGSEA.

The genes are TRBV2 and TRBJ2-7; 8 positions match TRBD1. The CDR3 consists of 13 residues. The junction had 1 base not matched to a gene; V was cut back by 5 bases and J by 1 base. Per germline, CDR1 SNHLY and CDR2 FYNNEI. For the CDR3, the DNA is TGTGCCAGCAGTTGGGACAGGTCCTACGAGCAGTACTTC. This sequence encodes CASSWDRSYEQYF.

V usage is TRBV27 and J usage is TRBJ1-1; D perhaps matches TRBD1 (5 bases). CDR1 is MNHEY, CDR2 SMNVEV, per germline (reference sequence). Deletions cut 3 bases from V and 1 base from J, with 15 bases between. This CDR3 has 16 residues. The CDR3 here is CASSLEAWGKNTEAFF. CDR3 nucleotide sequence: TGTGCCAGCAGTTTGGAAGCTTGGGGCAAGAACACTGAAGCTTTCTTT.

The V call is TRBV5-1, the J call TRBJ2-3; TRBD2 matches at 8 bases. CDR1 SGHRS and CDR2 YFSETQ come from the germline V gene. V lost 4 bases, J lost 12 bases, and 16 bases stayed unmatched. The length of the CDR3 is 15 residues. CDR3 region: CASSAGDAGGPPQYF. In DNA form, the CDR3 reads TGCGCCAGCAGCGCGGGCGATGCGGGGGGCCCCCCTCAGTATTTT.

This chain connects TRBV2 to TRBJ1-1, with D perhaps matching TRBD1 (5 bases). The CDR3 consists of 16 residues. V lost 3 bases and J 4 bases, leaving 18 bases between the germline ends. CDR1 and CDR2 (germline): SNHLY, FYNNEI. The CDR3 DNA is TGTGCCAGCAGTGACAAGGGAGGACAAGCGTCCACTGAAGCTTTCTTT. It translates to CASSDKGGQASTEAFF.

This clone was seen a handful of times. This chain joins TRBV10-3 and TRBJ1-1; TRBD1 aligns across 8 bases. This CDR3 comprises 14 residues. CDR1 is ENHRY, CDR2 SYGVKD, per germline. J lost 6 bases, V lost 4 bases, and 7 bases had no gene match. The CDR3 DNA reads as TGTGCCATCAGTGGGACAGGGTGGAGCGCTGAAGCTTTCTTT. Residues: CAISGTGWSAEAFF.

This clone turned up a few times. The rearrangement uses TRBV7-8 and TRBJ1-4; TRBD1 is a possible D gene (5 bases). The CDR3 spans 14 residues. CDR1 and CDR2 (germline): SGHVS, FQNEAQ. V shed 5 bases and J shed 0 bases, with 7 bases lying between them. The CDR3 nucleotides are TGTGCCAGCAGCCCGACAGCAACTAATGAAAAACTGTTTTTT. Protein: CASSPTATNEKLFF.

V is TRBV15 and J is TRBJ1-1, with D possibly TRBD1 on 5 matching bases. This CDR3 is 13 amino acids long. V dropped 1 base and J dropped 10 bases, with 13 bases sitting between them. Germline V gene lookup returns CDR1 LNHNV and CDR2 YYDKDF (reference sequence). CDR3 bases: TGTGCCACCAGCAGAGTGGGGACCTCTGCAGCTTTCTTT. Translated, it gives CATSRVGTSAAFF.

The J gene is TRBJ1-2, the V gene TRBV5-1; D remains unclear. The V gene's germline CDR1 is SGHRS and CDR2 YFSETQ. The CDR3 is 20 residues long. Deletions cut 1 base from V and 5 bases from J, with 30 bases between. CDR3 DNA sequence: TGCGCCAGCAGCTTGTGGGGATCCGACATGGGTAGTGTAGCCCCATATGGCTACACCTTC. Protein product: CASSLWGSDMGSVAPYGYTF.

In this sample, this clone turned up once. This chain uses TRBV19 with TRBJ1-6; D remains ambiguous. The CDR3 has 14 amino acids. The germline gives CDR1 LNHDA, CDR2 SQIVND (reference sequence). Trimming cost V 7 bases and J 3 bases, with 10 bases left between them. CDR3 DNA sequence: TGTGCCAGTACCCTGCGAGACTATAATTCACCCCTCCACTTT. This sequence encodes CASTLRDYNSPLHF.

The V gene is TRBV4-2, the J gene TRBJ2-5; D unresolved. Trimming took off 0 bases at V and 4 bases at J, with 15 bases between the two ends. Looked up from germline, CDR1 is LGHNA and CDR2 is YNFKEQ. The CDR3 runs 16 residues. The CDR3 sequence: CASSQDSLLALETQYF. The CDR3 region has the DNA TGTGCCAGCAGCCAAGATTCTCTCTTGGCTTTAGAGACCCAGTACTTC.

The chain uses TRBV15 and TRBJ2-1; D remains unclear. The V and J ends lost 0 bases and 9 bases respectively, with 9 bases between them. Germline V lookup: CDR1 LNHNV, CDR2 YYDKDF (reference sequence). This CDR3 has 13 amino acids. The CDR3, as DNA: TGTGCCACCAGCAGAGACTCCCTTCGTGAGCAGTTCTTC. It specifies CATSRDSLREQFF.

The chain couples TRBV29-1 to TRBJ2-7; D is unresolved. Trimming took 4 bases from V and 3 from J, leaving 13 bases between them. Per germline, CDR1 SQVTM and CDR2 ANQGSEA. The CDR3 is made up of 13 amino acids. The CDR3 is CSVGREPGYEQYF. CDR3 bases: TGCAGCGTTGGACGAGAACCCGGCTACGAGCAGTACTTC.

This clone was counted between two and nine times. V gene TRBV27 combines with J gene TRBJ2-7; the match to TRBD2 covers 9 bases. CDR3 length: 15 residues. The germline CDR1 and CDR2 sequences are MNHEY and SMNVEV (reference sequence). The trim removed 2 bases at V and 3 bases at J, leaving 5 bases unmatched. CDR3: CASSLGGTSIYEQYF. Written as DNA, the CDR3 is TGTGCCAGCAGTTTAGGCGGGACTAGCATCTACGAGCAGTACTTC.

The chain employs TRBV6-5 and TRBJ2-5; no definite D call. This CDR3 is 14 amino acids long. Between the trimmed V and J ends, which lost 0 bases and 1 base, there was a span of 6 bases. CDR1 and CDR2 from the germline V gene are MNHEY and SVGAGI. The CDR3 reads CASSYSKSQETQYF. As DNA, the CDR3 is TGTGCCAGCAGTTACTCGAAAAGCCAAGAGACCCAGTACTTC.

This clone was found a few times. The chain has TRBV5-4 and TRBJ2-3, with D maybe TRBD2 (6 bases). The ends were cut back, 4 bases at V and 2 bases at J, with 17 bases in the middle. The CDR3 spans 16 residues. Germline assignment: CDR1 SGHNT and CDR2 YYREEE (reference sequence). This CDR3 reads CASSTGGRATTDTQYF. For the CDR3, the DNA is TGTGCCAGCAGCACTGGGGGGAGAGCGACCACAGATACGCAGTATTTT.

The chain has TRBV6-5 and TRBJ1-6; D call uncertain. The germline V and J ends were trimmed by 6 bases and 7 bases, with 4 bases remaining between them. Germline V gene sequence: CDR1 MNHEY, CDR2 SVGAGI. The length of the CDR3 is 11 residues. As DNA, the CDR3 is TGTGCCAGCAGCCAAAATTCACCCCTCCACTTT. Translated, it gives CASSQNSPLHF.

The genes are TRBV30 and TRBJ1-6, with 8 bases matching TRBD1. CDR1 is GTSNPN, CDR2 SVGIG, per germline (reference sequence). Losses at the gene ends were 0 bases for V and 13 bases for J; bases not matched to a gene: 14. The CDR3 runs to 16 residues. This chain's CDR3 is CAWSVPGQGTPVPLHF. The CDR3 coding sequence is TGTGCCTGGAGTGTACCAGGACAGGGCACTCCGGTCCCCCTCCACTTT.

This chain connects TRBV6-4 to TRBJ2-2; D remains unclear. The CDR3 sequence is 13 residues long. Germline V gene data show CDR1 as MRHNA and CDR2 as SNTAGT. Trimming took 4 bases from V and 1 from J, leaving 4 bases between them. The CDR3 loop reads CASSGQNTGELFF. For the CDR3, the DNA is TGTGCCAGCAGTGGGCAGAACACCGGGGAGCTGTTTTTT.